Listed below are T cell receptor beta chains from one sample, sequenced in a study of cytotoxic CD8 clonotypes in ibrutinib-treated CLL. The protocol was immunoSEQ multiplex PCR, while the TCRdb copy is restricted to in-frame clones and leaves out a portion. Among 300,000 or so clones listed, approximately 67% were seen once. The sequencing used PBMCs, collected after 36 months of ibrutinib treatment. These receptors were collected from a human donor with chronic lymphocytic leukemia. The CDR3 runs from the conserved cysteine through the conserved F or W. Fields, in order: D gene, clone size, V gene, J gene, CDR3 protein, CDR3 DNA. The D gene is left open where the match is weak. For some rows the clone size is stated as once, few or many, or as a class when expanded; others skip it.

-	-	TRBV9	TRBJ2-2	CASSVEGFGELFF	TGTGCCAGCAGCGTGGAAGGGTTCGGGGAGCTGTTTTTT
-	-	TRBV6-5	TRBJ1-4	CASSYSRREKLFF	TGTGCCAGCAGTTACTCGAGACGAGAAAAACTGTTTTTT
-	-	TRBV2	TRBJ2-2	CASSVFLGGKTNTGELFF	TGTGCCAGCAGTGTTTTCTTAGGCGGAAAGACGAACACCGGGGAGCTGTTTTTT
-	-	TRBV7-9	TRBJ2-3	CASSGRGQITEPNTQYF	TGTGCCAGCAGCGGGAGAGGACAAATCACCGAACCAAATACGCAGTATTTT
-	-	TRBV11-2	TRBJ1-1	CASSLSRAWNTEAFF	TGTGCCAGCAGCCTGTCTCGCGCTTGGAACACTGAAGCTTTCTTT
-	-	TRBV7-8	TRBJ1-4	CASSFTGRRDEKLFF	TGTGCCAGCAGCTTCACGGGACGTCGGGATGAAAAACTGTTTTTT
TRBD1	-	TRBV7-3	TRBJ2-5	CASSPKDRSSPQYF	TGTGCCAGCAGCCCCAAGGACAGGTCCTCACCCCAGTACTTC
TRBD2	-	TRBV4-3	TRBJ2-1	CASSDGGSSYNEQFF	TGCGCCAGCAGCGACGGCGGGAGTTCCTACAATGAGCAGTTCTTC
TRBD1	-	TRBV25-1	TRBJ2-2	CASFHGQGPNTGELFF	TGTGCCAGTTTCCACGGACAGGGGCCGAACACCGGGGAGCTGTTTTTT
TRBD2	-	TRBV15	TRBJ2-1	CATSRQSGRLYNEQFF	TGTGCCACCAGCAGACAAAGCGGGAGGCTGTACAATGAGCAGTTCTTC
TRBD1	few	TRBV2	TRBJ2-2	CASRGDRELIGSNTGELFF	TGTGCCAGCAGGGGAGACAGGGAACTGATAGGGTCGAACACCGGGGAGCTGTTTTTT
-	-	TRBV10-2	TRBJ2-1	CASSESRGGGNEQFF	TGCGCCAGCAGTGAGTCGAGGGGTGGGGGGAATGAGCAGTTCTTC
-	-	TRBV29-1	TRBJ2-5	CSVDGSPRQETQYF	TGCAGCGTTGACGGCAGCCCAAGGCAAGAGACCCAGTACTTC
-	few	TRBV27	TRBJ2-7	CASSPRGRQAHSYEQYF	TGTGCCAGCAGTCCTAGAGGTCGACAAGCCCACTCCTACGAGCAGTACTTC
-	-	TRBV18	TRBJ2-3	CASSPPARTTQYF	TGTGCCAGCTCACCACCGGCCAGAACTACGCAGTATTTT
-	few	TRBV5-1	TRBJ2-7	CASSLYSDRGYEQYF	TGCGCCAGCAGCTTGTACTCGGACCGAGGATACGAGCAGTACTTC
-	few	TRBV21-1	TRBJ2-2	CALQGSETGELFF	TGTGCCCTTCAGGGGAGCGAAACCGGGGAGCTGTTTTTT
TRBD1	-	TRBV6-6	TRBJ2-7	CAPVGTGSSYEQYF	TGTGCGCCTGTAGGGACAGGCAGTTCTTACGAGCAGTACTTC
-	-	TRBV19	TRBJ1-5	CASSIGAGPRPQHF	TGTGCCAGTAGTATTGGGGCAGGTCCTCGGCCCCAGCATTTT
TRBD1	few	TRBV25-1	TRBJ1-1	CASSSGGRTEAFF	TGTGCCAGCAGTTCAGGGGGCCGAACTGAAGCTTTCTTT
TRBD2	-	TRBV9	TRBJ2-6	CASTFGLAGAGANVLTF	TGTGCCAGCACCTTCGGACTAGCGGGAGCTGGGGCCAACGTCCTGACTTTC
-	-	TRBV28	TRBJ2-2	CASSRVARADTGELFF	TGTGCCAGCAGTCGAGTGGCCAGGGCGGACACCGGGGAGCTGTTTTTT
-	-	TRBV25-1	TRBJ2-7	CASSRQSYEQYF	TGTGCCAGCAGTAGACAGTCCTACGAGCAGTACTTC
TRBD1	-	TRBV5-1	TRBJ2-3	CASSLTGVDTQYF	TGCGCCAGCAGCTTGACAGGGGTGGATACGCAGTATTTT
-	few	TRBV7-3	TRBJ2-2	CASSPETGELFF	TGTGCCAGCAGTCCGGAAACCGGGGAGCTGTTTTTT
TRBD2	-	TRBV19	TRBJ2-2	CASSIPGLAGLLNTGELFF	TGTGCCAGTAGTATCCCTGGACTAGCGGGGCTTCTAAACACCGGGGAGCTGTTTTTT
-	-	TRBV5-1	TRBJ1-2	CASSPGGYYGYTF	TGCGCCAGCAGCCCGGGGGGTTACTATGGCTACACCTTC
-	-	TRBV19	TRBJ2-7	CASSIPGSSYEQYF	TGTGCCAGTAGTATCCCCGGGTCCTCCTACGAGCAGTACTTC
TRBD1	-	TRBV4-1	TRBJ2-3	CASSQGQGSTDTQYF	TGCGCCAGCAGCCAAGGACAGGGGAGCACAGATACGCAGTATTTT
-	-	TRBV5-6	TRBJ2-7	CASSPGPRLDYEQYF	TGTGCCAGCAGCCCCGGGCCCAGGCTAGACTACGAGCAGTACTTC
-	-	TRBV13	TRBJ2-2	CASSPRVRSNTGELFF	TGTGCCAGCAGCCCTAGAGTACGTTCAAACACCGGGGAGCTGTTTTTT
-	once	TRBV19	TRBJ1-6	CASSTGFGSPLHF	TGTGCCAGTAGCACAGGGTTCGGCTCACCCCTCCACTTT
TRBD1	-	TRBV19	TRBJ1-2	CASSSRGLLGYTF	TGTGCCAGTAGTAGCAGGGGGCTTTTAGGCTACACCTTC
TRBD1	-	TRBV7-3	TRBJ1-4	CASSPGGVSEKLFF	TGTGCCAGCAGCCCAGGGGGCGTTAGTGAAAAACTGTTTTTT
-	once	TRBV14	TRBJ1-3	CASSQVDFEGDTIYF	TGTGCCAGCAGCCAAGTTGACTTCGAGGGGGACACCATATATTTT
-	-	TRBV5-8	TRBJ1-5	CASSLLGDSYQPQHF	TGTGCCAGCAGCTTGTTGGGGGATTCGTATCAGCCCCAGCATTTT
-	-	TRBV28	TRBJ1-1	CATGPTGGMGSEAFF	TGTGCCACCGGTCCCACCGGGGGGATGGGATCTGAAGCTTTCTTT
-	few	TRBV5-5	TRBJ1-4	CASSLIRIGHEKLFF	TGTGCCAGCAGCTTGATCCGGATTGGACACGAAAAACTGTTTTTT
-	-	TRBV7-2	TRBJ1-2	CASSEKGEWGGYTF	TGTGCCAGCAGCGAAAAGGGAGAATGGGGTGGCTACACCTTC
-	-	TRBV9	TRBJ2-2	CASSVSDGGELFF	TGTGCCAGCAGCGTTTCTGATGGCGGGGAGCTGTTTTTT
TRBD1	many	TRBV5-1	TRBJ1-3	CASSLGPQGAGNTIYF	TGCGCCAGCAGCTTGGGACCCCAGGGGGCTGGAAACACCATATATTTT
-	-	TRBV4-1	TRBJ2-2	CASSQGLRSNSHGELFF	TGCGCCAGCAGCCAGGGCCTACGGAGCAATTCCCACGGGGAGCTGTTTTTT
-	once	TRBV5-3	TRBJ2-7	CARSNVAYTYEQYF	TGTGCCAGAAGCAACGTGGCCTACACTTACGAGCAGTACTTC
-	-	TRBV9	TRBJ2-3	CASSPYQEVTDTQYF	TGTGCCAGCAGCCCATACCAGGAAGTAACAGATACGCAGTATTTT
-	-	TRBV7-3	TRBJ1-1	CASSLTGRDTEAFF	TGTGCCAGCAGCTTAACGGGGCGGGACACTGAAGCTTTCTTT
-	-	TRBV2	TRBJ2-7	CASSTPEVHPLRGQYF	TGTGCCAGCAGTACCCCGGAGGTGCACCCCTTAAGGGGTCAGTACTTC
TRBD2	-	TRBV7-9	TRBJ2-1	CASSSSGLAGGPEQFF	TGTGCCAGCAGCTCCTCGGGACTAGCGGGGGGGCCTGAGCAGTTCTTC
-	-	TRBV5-8	TRBJ2-2	CASSLAGPRGRTGELFF	TGTGCCAGCAGCTTGGCGGGCCCCAGGGGAAGAACCGGGGAGCTGTTTTTT
-	few	TRBV19	TRBJ2-7	CASNPGKGSSYEQYF	TGTGCCAGTAACCCAGGAAAGGGCAGCTCCTACGAGCAGTACTTC
-	-	TRBV5-1	TRBJ2-1	CASSLIGWGNEQFF	TGCGCCAGCAGCTTGATAGGTTGGGGGAATGAGCAGTTCTTC
-	once	TRBV11-1	TRBJ2-7	CASSLVGIHEQYF	TGTGCCAGCAGTTTAGTAGGGATACACGAGCAGTACTTC
TRBD2	-	TRBV7-2	TRBJ2-7	CASSQLAGVYEQYF	TGTGCCAGCAGCCAACTAGCGGGAGTATACGAGCAGTACTTC
-	-	TRBV6-5	TRBJ2-1	CASRFGTYSYNEQFF	TGTGCCAGCAGATTTGGGACATACTCCTACAATGAGCAGTTCTTC
-	-	TRBV5-1	TRBJ2-1	CASSLGQYNEQFF	TGCGCCAGCAGCTTGGGACAGTACAATGAGCAGTTCTTC
TRBD1	-	TRBV7-9	TRBJ1-2	CASSSGGQRIKNYGYTF	TGTGCCAGCAGCTCAGGGGGACAAAGGATTAAGAACTATGGCTACACCTTC
-	-	TRBV7-8	TRBJ1-5	CASSLVAASNQPQHF	TGTGCCAGCAGCTTAGTGGCAGCCAGCAATCAGCCCCAGCATTTT
TRBD1	few	TRBV19	TRBJ2-7	CASSARPPGQSYYEQYF	TGTGCCAGTAGTGCCAGACCACCGGGACAGTCCTACTACGAGCAGTACTTC
TRBD1	-	TRBV9	TRBJ1-2	CASSVTGSNYGYTF	TGTGCCAGCAGCGTGACAGGGTCTAACTATGGCTACACCTTC
TRBD1	-	TRBV27	TRBJ2-7	CASSPLGQGVLWNYEQYF	TGTGCCAGCAGTCCCCTGGGACAGGGAGTTTTGTGGAACTACGAGCAGTACTTC
-	-	TRBV5-1	TRBJ1-1	CASSFRWESTEAFF	TGCGCCAGCAGCTTTAGATGGGAGAGCACTGAAGCTTTCTTT